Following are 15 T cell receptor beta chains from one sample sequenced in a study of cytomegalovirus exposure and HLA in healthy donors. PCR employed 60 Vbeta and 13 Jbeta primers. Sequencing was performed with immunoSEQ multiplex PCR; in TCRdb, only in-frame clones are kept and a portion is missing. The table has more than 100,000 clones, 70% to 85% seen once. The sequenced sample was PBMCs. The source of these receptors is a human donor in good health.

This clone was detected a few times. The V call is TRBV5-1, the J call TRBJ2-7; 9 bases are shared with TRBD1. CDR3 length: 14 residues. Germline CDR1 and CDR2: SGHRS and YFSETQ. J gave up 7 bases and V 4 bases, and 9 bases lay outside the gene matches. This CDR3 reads CASSNPDRGGEQYF. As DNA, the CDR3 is TGCGCCAGCAGCAATCCGGACAGGGGTGGGGAGCAGTACTTC.

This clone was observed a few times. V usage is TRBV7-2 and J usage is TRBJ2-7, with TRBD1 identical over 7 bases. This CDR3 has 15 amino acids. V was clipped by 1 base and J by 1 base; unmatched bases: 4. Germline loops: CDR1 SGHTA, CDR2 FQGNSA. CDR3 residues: CASSLGRGKSYEQYF. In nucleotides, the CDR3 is TGTGCCAGCAGCTTAGGCAGGGGGAAATCCTACGAGCAGTACTTC.

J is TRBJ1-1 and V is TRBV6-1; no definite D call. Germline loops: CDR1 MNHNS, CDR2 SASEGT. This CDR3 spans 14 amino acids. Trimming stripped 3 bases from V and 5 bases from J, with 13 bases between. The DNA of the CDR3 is TGTGCCAGCAGTGATGGAGGGTCGTGGACTGAAGCTTTCTTT. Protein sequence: CASSDGGSWTEAFF.

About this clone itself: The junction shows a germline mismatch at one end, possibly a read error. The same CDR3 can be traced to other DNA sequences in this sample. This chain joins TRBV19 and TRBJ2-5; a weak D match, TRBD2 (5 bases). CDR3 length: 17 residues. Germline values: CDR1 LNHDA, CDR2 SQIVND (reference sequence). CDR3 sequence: CASSIIGPGPRGETQYF. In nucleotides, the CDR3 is TGTGCCAGCAGTATAATTGGGCCAGGCCCTCGCGGGGAGACCCAGTACTTC.

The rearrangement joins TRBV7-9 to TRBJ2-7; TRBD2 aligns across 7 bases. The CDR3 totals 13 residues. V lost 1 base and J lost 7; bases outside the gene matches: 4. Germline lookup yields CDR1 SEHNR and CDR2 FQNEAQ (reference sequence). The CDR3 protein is CASSLGAGVEQYF. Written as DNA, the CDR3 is TGTGCCAGCAGCTTAGGGGCGGGGGTGGAGCAGTACTTC.

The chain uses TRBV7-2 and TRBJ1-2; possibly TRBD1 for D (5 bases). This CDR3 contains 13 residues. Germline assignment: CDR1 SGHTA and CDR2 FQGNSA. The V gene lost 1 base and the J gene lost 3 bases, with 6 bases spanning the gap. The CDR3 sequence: CASSLGGDYGYTF. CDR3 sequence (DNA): TGTGCCAGCAGCTTAGGGGGGGACTATGGCTACACCTTC.

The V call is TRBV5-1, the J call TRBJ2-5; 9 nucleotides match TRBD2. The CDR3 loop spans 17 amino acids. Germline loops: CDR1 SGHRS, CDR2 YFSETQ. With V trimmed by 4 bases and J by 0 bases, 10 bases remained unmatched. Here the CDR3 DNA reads TGCGCCAGCAGCGTCGGTAGCGGGGGATCATACCAAGAGACCCAGTACTTC. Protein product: CASSVGSGGSYQETQYF.

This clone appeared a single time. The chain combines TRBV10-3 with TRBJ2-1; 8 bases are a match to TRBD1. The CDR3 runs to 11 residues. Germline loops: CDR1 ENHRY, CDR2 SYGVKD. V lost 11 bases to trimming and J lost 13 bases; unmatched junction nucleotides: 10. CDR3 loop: CAGGQEGVQFF. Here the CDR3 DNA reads TGTGCCGGGGGACAGGAAGGGGTCCAGTTCTTC.

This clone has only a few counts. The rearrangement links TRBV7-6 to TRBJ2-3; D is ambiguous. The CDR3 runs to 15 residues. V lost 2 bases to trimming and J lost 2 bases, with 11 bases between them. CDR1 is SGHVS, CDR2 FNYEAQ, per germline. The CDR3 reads CASSLNQMVTDTQYF. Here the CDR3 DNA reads TGTGCCAGCAGCTTAAACCAGATGGTCACAGATACGCAGTATTTT.

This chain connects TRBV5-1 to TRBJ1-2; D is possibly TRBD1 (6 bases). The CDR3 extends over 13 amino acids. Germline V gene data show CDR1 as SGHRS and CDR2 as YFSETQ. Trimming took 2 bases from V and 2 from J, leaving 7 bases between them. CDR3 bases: TGCGCCAGCAGCTTAGGGGGAAACTATGGCTACACCTTC. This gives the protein CASSLGGNYGYTF.

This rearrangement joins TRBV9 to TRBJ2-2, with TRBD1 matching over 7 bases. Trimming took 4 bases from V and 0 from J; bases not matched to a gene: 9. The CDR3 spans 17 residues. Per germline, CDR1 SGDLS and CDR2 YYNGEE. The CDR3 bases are TGTGCCAGCAGCCCCCAACCGGGACAGACGAACACCGGGGAGCTGTTTTTT. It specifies CASSPQPGQTNTGELFF.

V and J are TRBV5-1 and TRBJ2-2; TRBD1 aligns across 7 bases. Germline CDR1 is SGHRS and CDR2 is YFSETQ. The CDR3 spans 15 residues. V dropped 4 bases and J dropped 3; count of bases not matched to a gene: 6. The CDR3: CASSLQGPYTGELFF. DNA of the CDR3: TGCGCCAGCAGCCTACAGGGGCCCTACACCGGGGAGCTGTTTTTT.

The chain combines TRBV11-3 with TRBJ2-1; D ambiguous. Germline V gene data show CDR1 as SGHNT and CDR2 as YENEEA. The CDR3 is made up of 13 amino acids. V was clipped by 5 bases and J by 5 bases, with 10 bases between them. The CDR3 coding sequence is TGTGCCAGCAGCGTTCAGATCGACAATGAGCAGTTCTTC. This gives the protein CASSVQIDNEQFF.

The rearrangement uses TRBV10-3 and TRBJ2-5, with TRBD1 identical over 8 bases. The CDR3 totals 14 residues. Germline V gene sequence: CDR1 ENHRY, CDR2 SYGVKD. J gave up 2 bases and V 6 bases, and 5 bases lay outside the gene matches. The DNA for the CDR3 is TGTGCCATCAGCGCCGGACAGGGACAAGAGACCCAGTACTTC. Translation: CAISAGQGQETQYF.

The DNA of the CDR3 is TGTGCCAGTAGTATTCTAGCGGGAGGGTACGAGCAGTACTTC. It specifies CASSILAGGYEQYF. The rearrangement uses TRBV19 and TRBJ2-7, with 12 bases matching TRBD2. The germline gives CDR1 LNHDA, CDR2 SQIVND (reference sequence). After removal of 3 bases from V and 4 bases from J, the junction contained 1 base not matched to a gene. The CDR3 length is 14 residues.